Listed below are T cell receptor beta chains from one sample, sequenced in a study of shared clonotypes between healthy human individuals. Generated by immunoSEQ multiplex PCR, the TCRdb table keeps only in-frame clones and is missing some. The sample yields nearly 2 million clones, about 95% seen once. Sequenced material: naive CD8+ T cells sorted from blood. These receptors were collected from a man younger than 30 in good health. Each CDR3 is given with its conserved first and last residue. The order of the fields is D gene, clone size, J gene, CDR3 length, V gene, CDR3 DNA, CDR3 protein. D genes are given only for firm matches. The size field is filled for only some rows; it gives once, few, many or a size class.

NA,NA,TRBJ2-7,12,TRBV29-1,TGCAGCGTGGGGTCGGGTGGGTACGAGCAGTACTTC,CSVGSGGYEQYF
NA,NA,TRBJ1-2,17,TRBV13,TGTGCCAGCAGCCTGCTCTCCGTGGCAGGGGCATTCGGTGGCTACACCTTC,CASSLLSVAGAFGGYTF
NA,NA,TRBJ1-4,16,TRBV28,TGTGCCAGCAGTTTGCCCCCCCCCGGGGGCACGGAAAAACTGTTTTTT,CASSLPPPGGTEKLFF
TRBD1,NA,TRBJ2-7,14,TRBV9,TGTGCCAGCAGCGAGGGGACAGGGTTCTACGAGCAGTACTTC,CASSEGTGFYEQYF
TRBD2,NA,TRBJ2-1,15,TRBV27,TGTGCCAGCAGTTTCCCGGGACTAGCGGGGGGTGAGCAGTTCTTC,CASSFPGLAGGEQFF
NA,NA,TRBJ2-3,15,TRBV27,TGTGCCAGCAGTTTTGTAGGGCTGGACACAGATACGCAGTATTTT,CASSFVGLDTDTQYF
NA,NA,TRBJ2-2,12,TRBV5-6,TGTGCCAGCAGCCCCGGAAACGGGGAGCTGTTTTTT,CASSPGNGELFF
NA,NA,TRBJ2-2,11,TRBV19,TGTGCCAGTACGTTGGCCGGGGAGCTGTTTTTT,CASTLAGELFF
NA,NA,TRBJ2-7,11,TRBV20-1,TGCAGTGCTAGCGGGACGGACGAGCAGTACTTC,CSASGTDEQYF
NA,once,TRBJ2-2,17,TRBV4-3,TGCGCCAGCAGCCGCCATCAGGAGTACGCGAACACCGGGGAGCTGTTTTTT,CASSRHQEYANTGELFF
NA,NA,TRBJ1-1,12,TRBV30,TGTGCCTGGATAGTTTGGGGCACTGAAGCTTTCTTT,CAWIVWGTEAFF
TRBD1,NA,TRBJ2-3,15,TRBV5-4,TGTGCCAGCAGCCATTGGGGACAGATCCCTGATACGCAGTATTTT,CASSHWGQIPDTQYF
NA,NA,TRBJ2-1,14,TRBV27,TGTGCCAGCAGTGCCTGGACCGGCCTGGATGAGCAGTTCTTC,CASSAWTGLDEQFF
NA,NA,TRBJ1-2,14,TRBV7-9,TGTGCCAGCAGCTTAGAGGTCTCTGGCTATGGCTACACCTTC,CASSLEVSGYGYTF
NA,NA,TRBJ1-5,13,TRBV27,TGTGCCAGCAGTTTATATGAAAATCAGCCCCAGCATTTT,CASSLYENQPQHF
NA,NA,TRBJ2-2,16,TRBV4-3,TGCGCCAGCAGCCAAGGGAGGGCAGGGAACACCGGGGAGCTGTTTTTT,CASSQGRAGNTGELFF
NA,NA,TRBJ2-1,15,TRBV9,TGTGCCAGCAGCGTAGACGGGCTCTCCTACAATGAGCAGTTCTTC,CASSVDGLSYNEQFF